These T cell receptor beta chains were read from a single sample in a study of identical twins. In TCRdb, the 5' RACE reads were re-called with MiXCR into one record per CDR3 protein. The table lists about 660,000 distinct CDR3 sequences, 8.5% to 9% of them singletons. The data were also submitted as part of a second study, on yellow fever vaccine responses in identical twins.

The sequencing input was PBMCs. The receptors derive from a woman aged 18-35 years in good health. Each CDR3 is given with its conserved first and last residue. The D gene is left open where the match is weak. Size is omitted from some rows. Given values are once, few, many or a class for expanded clones.

TRBD2,TRBV19,-,TRBJ2-1,TGTGCCAGTAGGGTGGGGGGGTGGAATGAGCAGTTCTTC,CASRVGGWNEQFF
-,TRBV2,few,TRBJ1-4,TGTGCCAGCAGTGCAGAGGGGGGGTTTCGCGAAAAACTGTTTTTT,CASSAEGGFREKLFF
-,TRBV7-6,few,TRBJ2-6,TGTGCCAGCAGCTTAGATGATGACGGGGGGGACAGGCTTCCTTCTGGGGCCAACGTCCTGACTTTC,CASSLDDDGGDRLPSGANVLTF
-,TRBV10-3,few,TRBJ1-2,TGTGCCATCAGTGCTGTCAGTACGAACTATGGCTACACCTTC,CAISAVSTNYGYTF
-,TRBV14,few,TRBJ1-2,TGTGCCAGCAGCCCCTTAGGGGGGGGAAAAGATGGCTACACCTTC,CASSPLGGGKDGYTF
TRBD2,TRBV2,once,TRBJ2-1,TGTGCCAGCCATCCTAGCGGGGGGGAAAATGAGCAGTTCTTC,CASHPSGGENEQFF
-,TRBV6-2/TRBV6-3,many,TRBJ1-1,TGTGCCAGCACCAAGACAATAAACACTGAAGCTTTCTTT,CASTKTINTEAFF
-,TRBV9,few,TRBJ1-1,TGTGCCAGCAGCGTAGATGGGGGACCTCCCTCCATGGTTTTT,CASSVDGGPPSMVF
-,TRBV12-3/TRBV12-4,many,TRBJ1-5,TGTGCCAGCAGCCCCCCCGGTCATAGCAATCAGCCCCAGCATTTT,CASSPPGHSNQPQHF
TRBD1,TRBV10-3,-,TRBJ2-1,TGTGCCATCAGTCGTGACAGGGGGATCTACAATGAGCAGTTCTTC,CAISRDRGIYNEQFF
-,TRBV7-2,-,TRBJ2-5,TGTGCCAGCAGCTTAGCAAACTTCTTTGGACGCACGGGGGCTCAAGAGACCCAGTACTTC,CASSLANFFGRTGAQETQYF
-,TRBV5-1,-,TRBJ2-3,TGCGCCAGCAGCCCAGGCGAGAACACAGATACGCAGTATTTT,CASSPGENTDTQYF
-,TRBV20-1,many,TRBJ2-1,TGCAGTGCTAGGGTCATCAATGAGCAGTTCTTC,CSARVINEQFF
-,TRBV7-2,few,TRBJ2-1,TGTGCCAGCAGCTTGGGCTACAACTCCTACAATGAGCAGTTCTTC,CASSLGYNSYNEQFF
TRBD1,TRBV28,many,TRBJ1-5,TGTGCCAGCAGTTTATATGGACAGGGAGACAATCAGCCCCAGCATTTT,CASSLYGQGDNQPQHF
TRBD2,TRBV15,-,TRBJ2-5,TGTGCCACCGCCGTGGGCGCAGCGGGGCGAGAGACCCAGTACTTC,CATAVGAAGRETQYF
TRBD2,TRBV29-1,many,TRBJ2-7,TGCAGCGCCGGACTAGCGGGAGGGCCCTACGAGCAGTACTTC,CSAGLAGGPYEQYF
TRBD2,TRBV24-1,few,TRBJ2-1,TGTGCCACCAGTGATTTTCGGGAGGCTTCCTACAATGAGCAGTTCTTC,CATSDFREASYNEQFF
-,TRBV2,-,TRBJ1-1,TGTGCCAGCGGCAGGGTAACTGAAGCTTTCTTT,CASGRVTEAFF
-,TRBV11-1,-,TRBJ2-1,TGTGCCAGCAGCTTACAGGTCATGAATGAGCAGTTCTTC,CASSLQVMNEQFF
TRBD2,TRBV7-6,-,TRBJ2-1,TGTGCCAGCAGCCCGACAAGCGGGAGTGGAAATGAGCAGTTCTTC,CASSPTSGSGNEQFF
-,TRBV6-6,few,TRBJ2-2,TGTGCCAGCAGTGTTACTGTCACCGGGGAGCTGTTTTTT,CASSVTVTGELFF
-,TRBV10-3,-,TRBJ2-1,TGTGCCATCAGTGAGCCCCAGCGAGGGGTCGGGTACAATGAGCAGTTCTTC,CAISEPQRGVGYNEQFF
-,TRBV7-2,-,TRBJ2-3,TGTGCCAGCAGCTCCTCTCGCACAGATACGCAGTATTTT,CASSSSRTDTQYF
TRBD1,TRBV18,once,TRBJ2-1,TGTGCCAGCTCACCAGGACAGGGGGCGAGTCCCGACTACAATGAGCAGTTCTTC,CASSPGQGASPDYNEQFF
TRBD1,TRBV27,few,TRBJ2-5,TGTGCCAGCAGTTACCTTTCGACAGGGGGAGAGACCCAGTACTTC,CASSYLSTGGETQYF
TRBD2,TRBV5-1,few,TRBJ2-5,TGCGCCAGCAGCTCCCTGGGACTAGCACCGTACTTC,CASSSLGLAPYF
-,TRBV20-1,few,TRBJ2-7,TGCAGTGTCGAGCCCACCTCGGGCTCCTACGAGCAGTACTTC,CSVEPTSGSYEQYF
-,TRBV2,few,TRBJ2-7,TGTGCCAGCAGGTCCGCTCTACTGATCTACGAGCAGTACTTC,CASRSALLIYEQYF
TRBD1,TRBV29-1,many,TRBJ2-1,TGCAGCGGTAAAGACAGGGCGGTCTACAATGAGCAGTTCTTC,CSGKDRAVYNEQFF
TRBD2,TRBV7-8,few,TRBJ2-7,TGTGCCAGCAGCCCTCGACTAGCGGGAGTTTCCTACGAGCAGTACTTC,CASSPRLAGVSYEQYF
-,TRBV18,many,TRBJ2-2,TGTGCCAGCTCACCTCGCCGGACCGGGGAGCTGTTTTTT,CASSPRRTGELFF
-,TRBV7-2,-,TRBJ2-3,TGTGCCAGCAGCTTAGTCCCCCAGACCCTCACAGATACGCAGTATTTT,CASSLVPQTLTDTQYF
-,TRBV3-1,many,TRBJ2-5,TGTGCCAGCAGCCAGTTCCGGGAGACCCAGTACTTC,CASSQFRETQYF
-,TRBV12-3/TRBV12-4,many,TRBJ2-1,TGTGCCAGCGGGGGAGGACCGCCTTCCTACAATGAGCAGTTCTTC,CASGGGPPSYNEQFF
TRBD2,TRBV14,-,TRBJ2-2,TGTGCCAGCAGCCCCCTTACTAGCGGAAACCCCGGTCGGTCGATTATTTCGAACACCGGGGAGCTGTTTTTT,CASSPLTSGNPGRSIISNTGELFF
TRBD1,TRBV12-3/TRBV12-4,many,TRBJ2-7,TGTGCCAGCAGTTCGAGACAGGGGTCCTCCTACGAGCAGTACTTC,CASSSRQGSSYEQYF
-,TRBV7-9,-,TRBJ1-1,TGTGCCAGCAGCCCTCACGGCACTGAAGCTTTCTTT,CASSPHGTEAFF
-,TRBV5-1,few,TRBJ2-5,TGCGCCAGCAGCTTGGGTACAGGGCCCCAAGAGACCCAGTACTTC,CASSLGTGPQETQYF
TRBD1,TRBV3-1,-,TRBJ2-3,TGTGCCAGCAGCCAAGGGAAGCGCGGGACAGGGGGCACAGATACGCAGTATTTT,CASSQGKRGTGGTDTQYF
-,TRBV28,few,TRBJ2-7,TGTGCCAGCAGTTTATCCAAACGATCCTACGAGCAGTACTTC,CASSLSKRSYEQYF
TRBD1,TRBV3-1,-,TRBJ2-5,TGTGCCAGCAGCCAAGTAAGGGGGCAACAAGAGACCCAGTACTTC,CASSQVRGQQETQYF
TRBD1,TRBV6-2/TRBV6-3,many,TRBJ1-5,TGTGCCAGCAGTGGACAGGCCAGCAATCAGCCCCAGCATTTT,CASSGQASNQPQHF
TRBD2,TRBV28,few,TRBJ2-3,TGTGCCAGCGCACTAGCGAGGGCCACAGATACGCAGTATTTT,CASALARATDTQYF
-,TRBV4-2,-,TRBJ2-7,TGTGCCAGCAGCCAATCCGACCGGCGACAGGCAACGGCCGAGCAGTACTTC,CASSQSDRRQATAEQYF
TRBD2,TRBV3-1,many,TRBJ2-5,TGTGCCAGCAGCCAAACTAGCGGGACGGTTGAGACCCAGTACTTC,CASSQTSGTVETQYF
-,TRBV20-1,few,TRBJ2-1,TGCAGTGCTAGAGATTCCTTTACTAGTTTGTCCTACAATGAGCAGTTCTTC,CSARDSFTSLSYNEQFF
TRBD2,TRBV6-2/TRBV6-3,-,TRBJ2-1,TGTGCCAGCAGAGGGACTAGCGATTTCTACAATGAGCAGTTCTTC,CASRGTSDFYNEQFF
-,TRBV29-1,-,TRBJ2-1,TGCAGCGTTGAAGACCCGCAGATCTACAATGAGCAGTTCTTC,CSVEDPQIYNEQFF
-,TRBV29-1,few,TRBJ1-4,TGCAGCGTTTTAGGAGATGAAAAACTGTTTTTT,CSVLGDEKLFF